The 25 T cell receptor beta chains reported below all come from one sample, sequenced in a study of OX40 agonist ivuxolimab in advanced cancers. The table came from immunoSEQ multiplex PCR; TCRdb's copy has only in-frame clones and leaves some out. This sample has about 99,000 clones, with about 96% found just once. The input for sequencing was CD4+ or CD8+ T cells sorted from blood, taken in a trial of the OX40 agonist ivuxolimab. The source is an adult with an advanced solid tumor such as melanoma, head and neck, liver or kidney cancer.

V is TRBV7-3 and J is TRBJ1-1; tentatively, D is TRBD1 (5 bases). The CDR3 runs 12 residues. Germline CDR1 is SGHTA and CDR2 is FQGTGA. Trimming cost V 4 bases and J 10 bases, with 13 bases left between them. In DNA form, the CDR3 reads TGTGCCAGCAGCTCGGGGGGACTCGGAGCTTTCTTT. Translated, it gives CASSSGGLGAFF. Filled out from reference TRBV7-3 and TRBJ1-1, the complete variable domain reads GAGVSQTPSNKVTEKGKYVELRCDPISGHTALYWYRQSLGQGPEFLIYFQGTGAADDSGLPNDRFFAVRPEGSVSTLKIQRTERGDSAVYLCASSSGGLGAFFGQGTRLTVV.

The chain couples TRBV11-2 to TRBJ2-5; weak D call: TRBD2 (6 bases). This CDR3 has 16 residues. V shed 4 bases and J shed 5 bases, with 20 bases lying between them. The germline CDR1 and CDR2 sequences are SGHAT and FQNNGV. CDR3 in amino acids: CASSSWGDPRRETQYF. In DNA, the CDR3 is TGTGCCAGCAGCTCTTGGGGGGATCCTCGGAGGGAGACCCAGTACTTC.

The rearrangement uses TRBV30 and TRBJ2-7, with D perhaps being TRBD1 or TRBD2 (5 bases each). Germline CDR1 GTSNPN, CDR2 SVGIG (reference sequence). The CDR3 is made up of 11 amino acids. Trimming pared 8 bases from V and 5 bases from J, leaving 13 bases between. The CDR3: CAGTDGNEQYF. The DNA for the CDR3 is TGTGCCGGGACGGACGGTAACGAGCAGTACTTC.

The V and J genes are TRBV19 and TRBJ2-1; 7 bases are a match to TRBD2. CDR1 and CDR2 (germline): LNHDA, SQIVND (reference sequence). V was pared by 6 bases and J by 6 bases, with 11 bases of the junction left unmatched. This CDR3 is 15 amino acids long. The chain's CDR3 is CASRIGGGAGNEQFF. CDR3 DNA sequence: TGTGCCAGTAGGATTGGCGGGGGAGCGGGCAATGAGCAGTTCTTC.

The rearrangement uses TRBV11-2 and TRBJ2-1; the D is unclear. CDR3 size: 13 residues. V lost 2 bases to trimming and J lost 7 bases, with 9 bases between them. Germline V gene sequence: CDR1 SGHAT, CDR2 FQNNGV. Here the CDR3 DNA reads TGTGCCAGCAGCTTAACGGGTGGGAATGAGCAGTTCTTC. This gives the protein CASSLTGGNEQFF.

The J gene is TRBJ2-1, the V gene TRBV7-8; D is perhaps TRBD2 (6 bases). Trimming shortened V by 5 bases and J by 8 bases, and 16 bases separated the two germline ends. The CDR3 length is 14 residues. Germline V gene data show CDR1 as SGHVS and CDR2 as FQNEAQ. In DNA form, the CDR3 reads TGTGCCAGCAGCCTGGACTACGGAGTGGATGAGCAGTTCTTC. Its protein is CASSLDYGVDEQFF.

This CDR3 reads CASSLGTSSYEQYF. The DNA for the CDR3 is TGTGCCAGCAGTTTAGGGACATCCTCCTACGAGCAGTACTTC. This chain joins TRBV27 and TRBJ2-7; a weak D match, TRBD1 (6 bases). Germline lookup yields CDR1 MNHEY and CDR2 SMNVEV (reference sequence). Trimming took 2 bases from V and 0 from J, leaving 8 bases between them. The CDR3 length is 14 residues.

V is TRBV7-8 and J is TRBJ2-7, with 7 nucleotides matching TRBD1. The CDR3 is 13 residues long. V was clipped by 1 base and J by 5 bases; unmatched bases: 2. From germline, CDR1 is SGHVS and CDR2 FQNEAQ. CDR3 nucleotides: TGTGCCAGCAGCTTAGTAGACAGGGACGAGCAGTACTTC. Amino acids: CASSLVDRDEQYF. Full variable domain (missing parts from reference TRBV7-8 and TRBJ2-7): GAGVSQSPRYKVAKRGQDVALRCDPISGHVSLFWYQQALGQGPEFLTYFQNEAQLDKSGLPSDRFFAERPEGSVSTLKIQRTQQEDSAVYLCASSLVDRDEQYFGPGTRLTVT.

V and J are TRBV10-3 and TRBJ1-6; D gene unclear. The germline V and J ends were trimmed by 0 bases and 2 bases, with 11 bases remaining between them. The CDR3 totals 17 residues. Germline assignment: CDR1 ENHRY and CDR2 SYGVKD. CDR3 in amino acids: CAISESLDTTYNSPLHF. The CDR3 DNA sequence: TGTGCCATCAGTGAGTCCCTCGACACGACCTATAATTCACCCCTCCACTTT.

This clone was recorded once. The chain joins TRBV29-1 to TRBJ1-1, with D perhaps TRBD1 (5 bases). V lost 6 bases and J 0 bases, leaving 11 bases between the germline ends. This CDR3 has 13 residues. Germline loops: CDR1 SQVTM, CDR2 ANQGSEA. Written as DNA, the CDR3 is TGCAGCGTCTTTATACAGGTGAACACTGAAGCTTTCTTT. Its protein is CSVFIQVNTEAFF.

The J gene is TRBJ2-7, the V gene TRBV19, with 7 bases identical to TRBD1. With 6 bases clipped from V and 2 bases from J, the junction kept 10 bases outside the gene matches. In germline, CDR1 is LNHDA, CDR2 SQIVND (reference sequence). The CDR3 length is 15 residues. CDR3 sequence (DNA): TGTGCCAGTAGGGACAGGCACCTGACCCCCTACGAGCAGTACTTC. This codes for CASRDRHLTPYEQYF.

This chain links TRBV4-1 with TRBJ2-7; D is possibly TRBD1 (6 bases). V was shortened by 3 bases and J by 2 bases, with 14 bases between the two germline ends. CDR1 MGHRA and CDR2 YSYEKL come from the germline V gene. The length of the CDR3 is 15 residues. CDR3 loop: CASSQKGTTPYEQYF. The CDR3 bases are TGCGCCAGCAGCCAGAAGGGGACAACTCCCTACGAGCAGTACTTC.

This clone came up once. This chain connects TRBV27 to TRBJ2-7; D is undetermined. V dropped 3 bases and J dropped 2 bases, with 11 bases sitting between them. The V gene's germline CDR1 is MNHEY and CDR2 SMNVEV (reference sequence). The CDR3 length is 14 residues. The CDR3 sequence is CASSFIDNTYEQYF. The DNA of the CDR3 is TGTGCCAGCAGTTTTATTGACAACACCTACGAGCAGTACTTC.

The CDR3 DNA follows: TGTGCCAGCAGCGCCGAAGGCGAGTTGTACTATGGCTACACCTTC. Protein sequence: CASSAEGELYYGYTF. V is TRBV7-9 and J is TRBJ1-2; no definite D call. This CDR3 has 15 amino acids. The germline V gene has CDR1 SEHNR and CDR2 FQNEAQ (reference sequence). The germline V and J ends were trimmed by 5 bases and 3 bases, with 16 bases remaining between them.

V gene TRBV28 combines with J gene TRBJ2-7; D is uncertain. This CDR3 region has 13 residues. The germline V gene has CDR1 MDHEN and CDR2 SYDVKM. The germline V and J ends were trimmed by 2 bases and 2 bases, with 7 bases remaining between them. CDR3 region: CASSLRQAYEQYF. In nucleotides, the CDR3 is TGTGCCAGCAGTTTACGACAAGCCTACGAGCAGTACTTC. The whole variable domain, remainder taken from reference TRBV28 and TRBJ2-7, is DVKVTQSSRYLVKRTGEKVFLECVQDMDHENMFWYRQDPGLGLRLIYFSYDVKMKEKGDIPEGYSVSREKKERFSLILESASTNQTSMYLCASSLRQAYEQYFGPGTRLTVT.

The J gene is TRBJ2-7, the V gene TRBV2; the D call may be TRBD1 or TRBD2 (5 bases each). Germline CDR1 SNHLY, CDR2 FYNNEI. V dropped 3 bases and J dropped 2 bases, with 20 bases sitting between them. The CDR3 is 17 amino acids. The CDR3 sequence: CASSDGTRSIVTYEQYF. CDR3 nucleotide sequence: TGTGCCAGCAGTGACGGGACCCGTTCAATTGTTACCTACGAGCAGTACTTC.

This sequence joins TRBV9 and TRBJ2-1; the D gene could be TRBD1 or TRBD2 (6 bases each). Per the germline V gene, CDR1 is SGDLS and CDR2 is YYNGEE. Trimming cost V 0 bases and J 3 bases, with 19 bases left between them. The CDR3 is made up of 18 amino acids. The DNA for the CDR3 is TGTGCCAGCAGCGTAGTAGAGGAGGGGGGCCCGTACTACAATGAGCAGTTCTTC. Protein sequence: CASSVVEEGGPYYNEQFF.

This clone was recorded only once. The genes are TRBV5-6 and TRBJ2-7; D is uncertain. V was pared by 2 bases and J by 1 base, with 10 bases between. CDR3 length: 14 residues. Germline loops: CDR1 SGHDT, CDR2 YYEEEE. The CDR3 loop is CASSFTDISYEQYF. In DNA, the CDR3 is TGTGCCAGCAGCTTCACTGACATTTCCTACGAGCAGTACTTC.

The rearrangement joins TRBV27 to TRBJ2-5; weak D call: TRBD2 (5 bases). The CDR3 totals 16 residues. Trimming took off 6 bases at V and 5 bases at J, with 22 bases between the two ends. The V gene's germline CDR1 is MNHEY and CDR2 SMNVEV (reference sequence). The CDR3 DNA follows: TGTGCCAGCAGAGCCCGCGGAGCGGAAGAGGAGGAGACCCAGTACTTC. Encoded protein: CASRARGAEEEETQYF.

The V and J genes are TRBV19 and TRBJ1-3; D is undetermined. Germline V gives CDR1 LNHDA, CDR2 SQIVND (reference sequence). The CDR3 consists of 15 residues. V lost 3 bases and J 2 bases, leaving 11 bases between the germline ends. CDR3 loop: CASSIGQAPGNTIYF. In DNA form, the CDR3 reads TGTGCCAGTAGTATTGGGCAGGCTCCTGGAAACACCATATATTTT. The entire variable domain, with the rest obtained from reference TRBV19 and TRBJ1-3, is as follows: DGGITQSPKYLFRKEGQNVTLSCEQNLNHDAMYWYRQDPGQGLRLIYYSQIVNDFQKGDIAEGYSVSREKKESFPLTVTSAQKNPTAFYLCASSIGQAPGNTIYFGEGSWLTVV.

The rearrangement uses TRBV28 and TRBJ1-1; D call uncertain. The CDR3 consists of 11 residues. Germline values: CDR1 MDHEN, CDR2 SYDVKM. The V gene lost 2 bases and the J gene lost 4 bases, with 2 bases spanning the gap. The CDR3 DNA reads as TGTGCCAGCAGTTTAGGCACTGAAGCTTTCTTT. It yields the protein CASSLGTEAFF.

The rearrangement links TRBV5-4 to TRBJ1-2, with 7 bases fitting TRBD1. This CDR3 has 15 amino acids. Unmatched junction bases numbered 6, after V lost 2 bases and J lost 2 bases. CDR1 and CDR2 from the germline V gene are SGHNT and YYREEE (reference sequence). CDR3 coding DNA: TGTGCCAGCAGCTTCGTCGGGACAGCCAACTATGGCTACACCTTC. This translates into CASSFVGTANYGYTF.

The chain links TRBV19 to TRBJ2-1, with a weak D call TRBD2 (6 bases). Germline V CDR1 and CDR2: LNHDA, SQIVND (reference sequence). There are 14 residues in the CDR3. V was clipped by 10 bases and J by 0 bases, with 13 bases between them. CDR3 DNA: TGTGCCACTACCCTCGGGGGCTCCTACAATGAGCAGTTCTTC. Encoded protein: CATTLGGSYNEQFF. Variable domain in full (rest from reference TRBV19 and TRBJ2-1): DGGITQSPKYLFRKEGQNVTLSCEQNLNHDAMYWYRQDPGQGLRLIYYSQIVNDFQKGDIAEGYSVSREKKESFPLTVTSAQKNPTAFYLCATTLGGSYNEQFFGPGTRLTVL.

The chain recombines TRBV4-2 with TRBJ1-1, with TRBD1 matching 7 bases. This CDR3 spans 17 amino acids. The germline CDR1 and CDR2 sequences are LGHNA and YNFKEQ. Trimming at V came to 5 bases and at J to 0 bases, leaving 12 bases not matched to a gene. CDR3 loop: CASSYRGPGYMNTEAFF. The CDR3 nucleotides are TGTGCCAGCAGCTACAGGGGCCCGGGTTACATGAACACTGAAGCTTTCTTT.

The chain uses TRBV6-5 and TRBJ1-4, with 8 bases fitting TRBD1. This CDR3 has 15 amino acids. The germline V gene encodes CDR1 MNHEY and CDR2 SVGAGI. V lost 5 bases to trimming and J lost 7 bases; unmatched junction nucleotides: 9. The CDR3 region has the DNA TGTGCCAGCAGTCAAGGACAGGGACCGGGTGAAAAACTGTTTTTT. Translation gives CASSQGQGPGEKLFF.